Following are 5 T cell receptor beta chains from one sample sequenced in a study of blood T cell repertoires in COVID-19. The assay was immunoSEQ multiplex PCR, and TCRdb's table has in-frame clones only and misses some. This table has 100,000 to 120,000 clones, 76% appearing once. The sample taken for sequencing was peripheral blood. Every receptor here comes from a woman older than 75 with acute or convalescent COVID-19.

This chain uses TRBV5-1 with TRBJ1-1, with D possibly matching TRBD1 (5 bases). With 2 bases removed from V and 2 bases from J, the gap between germline ends came to 10 bases. Per germline, CDR1 SGHRS and CDR2 YFSETQ. The CDR3 extends over 14 amino acids. CDR3: CASSFQGPNTEAFF. CDR3 bases: TGCGCCAGCAGCTTCCAGGGCCCCAACACTGAAGCTTTCTTT.

This clone was found once. This chain uses TRBV5-1 with TRBJ2-3, with 12 bases lining up with TRBD2. After removal of 0 bases from V and 4 bases from J, the junction contained 3 bases not matched to a gene. The CDR3 runs to 16 residues. Germline V gives CDR1 SGHRS, CDR2 YFSETQ. CDR3 loop: CASSLESSGRADTQYF. Written as DNA, the CDR3 is TGCGCCAGCAGCTTGGAGTCTAGCGGGAGGGCAGATACGCAGTATTTT.

The rearrangement links TRBV5-6 to TRBJ1-6; tentative D call: TRBD1 (5 bases). This CDR3 region has 14 residues. From germline, CDR1 is SGHDT and CDR2 YYEEEE. V dropped 4 bases and J dropped 7 bases, with 12 bases sitting between them. The CDR3 DNA sequence: TGTGCCAGCAGCCTCCGGGGGAGAAATTCACCCCTCCACTTT. Its protein product is CASSLRGRNSPLHF.

Only a few counts were recorded for this clone. The chain couples TRBV7-2 to TRBJ2-1, with 14 positions matching TRBD2. Germline V gene data show CDR1 as SGHTA and CDR2 as FQGNSA. This CDR3 region has 17 residues. The V and J ends lost 0 bases and 7 bases, in that order; junction bases with no gene match: 5. CDR3 sequence (DNA): TGTGCCAGCAGCTTAGCGGGCGGACTAGCGGGGGGTAATGAGCAGTTCTTC. Translating it yields CASSLAGGLAGGNEQFF.

The chain is built from TRBV4-1 and TRBJ2-2, with TRBD1 as a possible D gene (5 bases). The CDR3 covers 17 residues. Germline CDR1 and CDR2: MGHRA and YSYEKL. V shed 1 base and J shed 1 base, with 13 bases lying between them. The DNA for the CDR3 is TGCGCCAGCAGCCAAGCCAACATGGGGCTGAACACCGGGGAGCTGTTTTTT. It encodes CASSQANMGLNTGELFF.